This T cell receptor beta chain was retrieved from a study of response to subunit inactivated influenza vaccine. Broader study findings: Seasonal influenza vaccination, on each occasion, was suggested by the authors to recruit few new T cells.

CDR3 length: 15 residues. The germline CDR1 and CDR2 sequences are KGHSH and LQKENI. The germline V and J ends were trimmed by 0 bases and 6 bases, with 14 bases remaining between them. A single record per CDR3 protein comes from TCRdb applying MiXCR to the RT-PCR reads. The data contain about 800,000 distinct CDR3 sequences, 21% of them singletons. A note on this clonotype: The antigen is not known.

The specimen was PBMCs from blood, collected 5 days after vaccination. The chain has TRBV18 and TRBJ1-1; D might be TRBD1 (5 bases). The receptor was isolated from a man aged 45-65 years who received an inactivated influenza vaccine. CDR3 nucleotide sequence: TGTGCCAGCTCACCACCTGCTCTGGGGGAACCTGAAGCTTTCTTT. It encodes CASSPPALGEPEAFF.